The 32 T cell receptor beta chains given below trace back to one sample, sequenced in a study of breast tumors, draining lymph nodes, adjacent tissues. The lymph nodes were axillary draining lymph nodes from breast cancer patients. Using its own MiXCR run on the multiplex PCR reads, TCRdb lists one record per CDR3 protein. In the table there are about 230,000 distinct CDR3 sequences, about 32% of which are singletons. Source material: axillary lymph node tissue. The receptors come from a female donor with breast cancer. Some clones in this sample may be carry-over from other donors' samples.

Comment on this clonotype: A much larger clone lies one base from this, so it may be a read error. The chain recombines TRBV20-1 with TRBJ2-1, with D hard to call. The CDR3 sequence is 14 residues long. The germline V and J ends were trimmed by 1 base and 9 bases, with 16 bases remaining between them. Germline-derived CDR1 and CDR2 are DFQATT and SNEGSKA (reference sequence). This CDR3 is CSARVYVSRTEQFF. CDR3 bases: TGCAGTGCTAGAGTTTACGTTAGCAGGACTGAGCAGTTCTTC.

This clonotype was seen at least ten times. This chain uses TRBV20-1 with TRBJ2-1; the match to TRBD2 covers 8 bases. V was clipped by 1 base and J by 9 bases; unmatched bases: 8. The CDR3 runs to 14 residues. Germline values: CDR1 DFQATT, CDR2 SNEGSKA (reference sequence). The CDR3 region has the DNA TGCAGTGCTAGAGCCGGGACTAGTCTTGGTGAGCAGTTCTTC. It is translated as CSARAGTSLGEQFF.

A remark on this clonotype: A junction end diverges from the germline sequence, so it may reflect a read error. V usage is TRBV28 and J usage is TRBJ1-2; 7 nucleotides match TRBD1. Germline loops: CDR1 MDHEN, CDR2 SYDVKM. The CDR3 is 10 residues long. CDR3 coding DNA: TGTGCCAGCAGTTATAGGGGGACAGCCTTC. Translating it yields CASSYRGTAF.

The sample holds many counts of this clonotype. The chain combines TRBV30 with TRBJ2-2; the D gene is possibly TRBD2 (5 bases). Germline CDR1 reads GTSNPN; CDR2 reads SVGIG (reference sequence). The CDR3 is 11 amino acids. The DNA for the CDR3 is TGTGGAGGGCGCTGGACCGGGGAGCTGTTTTTT. Protein product: CGGRWTGELFF.

This clonotype was counted many times. The CDR3 DNA reads TGCGCCAGCAGCTCGGGCCGGGGGACTAGCGGGAGCTGGTCCTACAATGAGCAGTTCTTC. It yields the protein CASSSGRGTSGSWSYNEQFF. This chain joins TRBV5-1 and TRBJ2-1, with 14 bases that match TRBD2. CDR3 length: 20 amino acids. The V gene's germline CDR1 is SGHRS and CDR2 YFSETQ. Trimming removed 3 bases from V and 1 base from J; junction bases left unmatched: 12.

The V gene is TRBV19, the J gene TRBJ1-2; D might be TRBD1 (5 bases). V was cut by 7 bases and J by 7 bases, with 10 bases left in between. The CDR3 covers 11 residues. Germline loops: CDR1 LNHDA, CDR2 SQIVND (reference sequence). The CDR3 DNA is TGTGCCAGTATGAAGGGGTTTGGCTACACCTTC. As protein: CASMKGFGYTF.

Worth noting for this clonotype: One base away lies a much larger clone, so this may be a sequencing read error. The rearrangement links TRBV27 to TRBJ2-7, with D uncertain. V was clipped by 11 bases and J by 7 bases, with 12 bases between them. Germline V gene sequence: CDR1 MNHEY, CDR2 SMNVEV (reference sequence). The CDR3 runs 10 residues. The CDR3 loop is CACTLGEQYF. CDR3 bases: TGTGCCTGCACTCTGGGGGAGCAGTACTTC.

This clonotype was seen only a few times. The chain links TRBV6-1 to TRBJ2-1; 13 nucleotides match TRBD2. V trimming: 6 bases; J trimming: 2 bases; junction bases outside the gene matches: 16. The CDR3 extends over 20 amino acids. Germline loops: CDR1 MNHNS, CDR2 SASEGT. CDR3 sequence: CASRRVGTSGDRVAYNEQFF. The CDR3 DNA follows: TGTGCCAGCAGACGAGTAGGGACTAGCGGGGATAGGGTGGCCTACAATGAGCAGTTCTTC.

J is TRBJ2-5 and V is TRBV19; maybe TRBD2 (5 bases). Germline-derived CDR1 and CDR2 are LNHDA and SQIVND (reference sequence). The CDR3 runs to 14 residues. V lost 1 base and J 0 bases, leaving 6 bases between the germline ends. The chain's CDR3 is CASSIAGYQETQYF. The CDR3 coding sequence is TGTGCCAGTAGTATAGCGGGGTACCAAGAGACCCAGTACTTC.

The chain couples TRBV4-3 to TRBJ1-2; 7 bases are a match to TRBD1. Germline-derived CDR1 and CDR2 are LGHNA and YSLEER. V lost 4 bases, J lost 5 bases, and 10 bases stayed unmatched. The CDR3 covers 15 residues. The CDR3 here is CASSPSGTDGYGYTF. The CDR3, as DNA: TGCGCCAGCAGCCCTAGCGGGACAGATGGTTATGGCTACACCTTC.

This clonotype was found many times. The chain has TRBV5-5 and TRBJ2-1, with 7 bases that match TRBD2. CDR3 length: 13 amino acids. J gave up 8 bases and V 4 bases, and 6 bases lay outside the gene matches. Germline-derived CDR1 and CDR2 are SGHKS and YYEKEE (reference sequence). In DNA form, the CDR3 reads TGTGCCAGCAGCAGGCCAGGGAGGGATGAGCAGTTCTTC. Translated, it gives CASSRPGRDEQFF.

The chain couples TRBV4-2 to TRBJ1-1; D unclear. CDR3 length: 16 residues. CDR1 and CDR2 from the germline V gene are LGHNA and YNFKEQ. V lost 0 bases, J lost 1 base, and 12 bases lay in between. DNA of the CDR3: TGTGCCAGCAGCCAAGATTCAGCCCGGGCGAACACTGAAGCTTTCTTT. It codes for CASSQDSARANTEAFF.

This clonotype has only one observation. A much larger clone differs from this one at a single base, so this may be a read error. The conserved final phenylalanine or tryptophan is absent from the CDR3, which likely points to a read error. The V gene is TRBV2, the J gene TRBJ1-2; D possibly corresponds to TRBD1 (5 bases). The length of the CDR3 is 13 residues. Germline V gene data show CDR1 as SNHLY and CDR2 as FYNNEI. V was cut by 5 bases and J by 4 bases, with 11 bases left in between. CDR3 region: CASSYGASYGYTL. CDR3 in DNA: TGTGCCAGCAGTTACGGGGCCTCCTATGGCTACACCCTC.

The CDR3 loop is CASSEGTGNTIYF. CDR3 DNA sequence: TGCGCCAGCAGTGAGGGGACTGGAAACACCATATATTTT. This chain links TRBV10-1 with TRBJ1-3, with unresolved D. Germline values: CDR1 WNHNN, CDR2 SYGVQD (reference sequence). The CDR3 covers 13 residues. V was pared by 2 bases and J by 2 bases, with 4 bases between.

The chain links TRBV29-1 to TRBJ2-5; the D gene is possibly TRBD2 (6 bases). In germline, CDR1 is SQVTM, CDR2 ANQGSEA. V was shortened by 4 bases and J by 3 bases, with 12 bases between the two germline ends. CDR3 size: 13 residues. Here the CDR3 DNA reads TGCAGCGTTGGGGGCGGGAAGGAAGAGACCCAGTACTTC. This encodes CSVGGGKEETQYF. The full variable domain, completed using reference TRBV29-1 and TRBJ2-5, is SAVISQKPSRDICQRGTSLTIQCQVDSQVTMMFWYRQQPGQSLTLIATANQGSEATYESGFVIDKFPISRPNLTFSTLTVSNMSPEDSSIYLCSVGGGKEETQYFGPGTRLLVL.

The chain is built from TRBV20-1 and TRBJ1-5, with 7 positions matching TRBD1. V was pared by 6 bases and J by 0 bases, with 14 bases of the junction left unmatched. The CDR3 contains 17 residues. CDR1 and CDR2 (germline): DFQATT, SNEGSKA (reference sequence). This CDR3 is CSAFPGGQFYSNQPQHF. The CDR3 nucleotides read TGCAGTGCGTTCCCCGGGGGACAGTTCTATAGCAATCAGCCCCAGCATTTT.

The rearrangement uses TRBV15 and TRBJ2-1; 11 positions agree with TRBD1. J was trimmed by 7 bases and V by 3 bases; bases with no gene match: 8. Looked up from germline, CDR1 is LNHNV and CDR2 is YYDKDF (reference sequence). The CDR3 is made up of 16 amino acids. CDR3 nucleotides: TGTGCCACCAGCAGCGTGGACAGGGGGCTCTTTAATGAGCAGTTCTTC. This gives the protein CATSSVDRGLFNEQFF. The complete variable domain, with remaining parts taken from reference TRBV15 and TRBJ2-1, reads DAMVIQNPRYQVTQFGKPVTLSCSQTLNHNVMYWYQQKSSQAPKLLFHYYDKDFNNEADTPDNFQSRRPNTSFCFLDIRSPGLGDTAMYLCATSSVDRGLFNEQFFGPGTRLTVL.

This clonotype was seen many times. V gene TRBV6-2 or TRBV6-3 combines with J gene TRBJ2-2; 10 nucleotides agree with TRBD2. The CDR3 contains 17 residues. CDR1 is MNHEY and CDR2 is SVGEGT in the germline V gene. Trimming at V came to 5 bases and at J to 7 bases, leaving 13 bases not matched to a gene. CDR3 nucleotides: TGTGCCAGCAGTGGCTCTAGCGGGAGTTTAGTTGGCGGGGAGCTGTTTTTT. Translation gives CASSGSSGSLVGGELFF.

The chain has TRBV19 and TRBJ2-3, with D unclear. V lost 1 base and J lost 4, with 9 bases in between. The germline CDR1 and CDR2 sequences are LNHDA and SQIVND (reference sequence). CDR3 size: 14 residues. The CDR3 nucleotides are TGTGCCAGTAGTATAGCCCCTCCTTCAGATACGCAGTATTTT. It specifies CASSIAPPSDTQYF.

At least ten counts were recorded for this clonotype. The chain has TRBV5-6 and TRBJ2-5; D is perhaps TRBD2 (6 bases). There are 16 residues in the CDR3. CDR1 is SGHDT, CDR2 YYEEEE, per germline. Trimming left V 2 bases short and J 3 bases short, with 17 bases between. The chain's CDR3 is CASSFVPPGGEETQYF. The CDR3 nucleotides read TGTGCCAGCAGCTTTGTACCCCCCGGCGGGGAAGAGACCCAGTACTTC.

This clonotype was picked up a small number of times. The chain is built from TRBV27 and TRBJ2-1; 8 bases map to TRBD1. Trimming removed 4 bases from V and 7 bases from J; junction bases left unmatched: 6. Germline CDR1 and CDR2: MNHEY and SMNVEV (reference sequence). CDR3 length: 14 residues. CDR3 residues: CASSWGTGLNEQFF. The CDR3 region has the DNA TGTGCCAGCAGTTGGGGGACAGGTTTAAATGAGCAGTTCTTC.

This clonotype was detected ten times or more. CDR3 DNA sequence: TGTGCCAGCTCCAGAGGGGGAAGTGAAAAACTGTTTTTT. Translation: CASSRGGSEKLFF. The rearrangement uses TRBV6-5 and TRBJ1-4; possible D gene TRBD1, 6 bases. The ends were cut back, 8 bases at V and 7 bases at J, with 14 bases in the middle. Germline-derived CDR1 and CDR2 are MNHEY and SVGAGI. The CDR3 contains 13 residues.

Many counts were recorded for this clonotype. The genes are TRBV19 and TRBJ2-7; D tentatively fits TRBD1 or TRBD2 (5 bases each). V lost 1 base to trimming and J lost 3 bases, with 13 bases between them. Germline V gene lookup returns CDR1 LNHDA and CDR2 SQIVND (reference sequence). The CDR3 consists of 15 residues. CDR3 protein: CASSIGRGRDYEQYF. CDR3 nucleotides: TGTGCCAGTAGTATAGGTCGGGGCAGAGACTACGAGCAGTACTTC. Based on the CDR3 plus reference TRBV19 and TRBJ2-7, the full variable domain is DGGITQSPKYLFRKEGQNVTLSCEQNLNHDAMYWYRQDPGQGLRLIYYSQIVNDFQKGDIAEGYSVSREKKESFPLTVTSAQKNPTAFYLCASSIGRGRDYEQYFGPGTRLTVT.

Ten or more counts support this clonotype. V usage is TRBV2 and J usage is TRBJ2-3; D perhaps matches TRBD2 (6 bases). Between the trimmed V and J ends, which lost 5 bases and 5 bases, there was a span of 17 bases. CDR3 size: 15 residues. The V gene's germline CDR1 is SNHLY and CDR2 FYNNEI. The CDR3 coding sequence is TGTGCCAGCAGTTTTCTAGCGCCCTCGGTAGATACGCAGTATTTT. This encodes CASSFLAPSVDTQYF. The entire variable domain, with the rest obtained from reference TRBV2 and TRBJ2-3, is as follows: EPEVTQTPSHQVTQMGQEVILRCVPISNHLYFYWYRQILGQKVEFLVSFYNNEISEKSEIFDDQFSVERPDGSNFTLKIRSTKLEDSAMYFCASSFLAPSVDTQYFGPGTRLTVL.

This clonotype was counted at least ten times. V is TRBV6-5 and J is TRBJ1-2, with no clear D. V was cut by 0 bases and J by 1 base, with 9 bases left in between. The CDR3 runs to 15 residues. Germline values: CDR1 MNHEY, CDR2 SVGAGI. DNA for the CDR3: TGTGCCAGCAGTTACTCGAATAGGTTTAACTATGGCTACACCTTC. Its protein is CASSYSNRFNYGYTF.

As concerns this clonotype: A much larger clone sits a single nucleotide away, making a read error possible. CDR3 coding DNA: TGTGCCAGCAGTTACGGCGGGTCTCGCTACGGGCAGTACTTC. This sequence encodes CASSYGGSRYGQYF. The V gene is TRBV6-2 or TRBV6-3, the J gene TRBJ2-7, with D perhaps matching TRBD2 (5 bases). The CDR3 contains 14 residues. Germline CDR1 reads MNHEY; CDR2 reads SVGEGT.

The CDR3 sequence: CASSLTDRAATYEQYF. The CDR3 DNA is TGTGCCAGCAGTTTAACGGACAGGGCGGCAACCTACGAGCAGTACTTC. The chain employs TRBV28 and TRBJ2-7, with 8 positions matching TRBD1. J gave up 2 bases and V 2 bases, and 8 bases lay outside the gene matches. Germline V CDR1 and CDR2: MDHEN, SYDVKM. This CDR3 is 16 amino acids long.

The rearrangement uses TRBV2 and TRBJ1-4; 12 nucleotides match TRBD1. Per the germline V gene, CDR1 is SNHLY and CDR2 is FYNNEI. V dropped 6 bases and J dropped 8; count of bases not matched to a gene: 7. This CDR3 is 15 amino acids long. Written as DNA, the CDR3 is TGTGCCAGCAGAGGGGACAGGGGGCGCGGGGAAAAACTGTTTTTT. Translated: CASRGDRGRGEKLFF.

The chain couples TRBV19 to TRBJ2-1; 7 nucleotides line up with TRBD2. V lost 3 bases and J lost 4; bases outside the gene matches: 6. CDR3 length equals 15 residues. Germline V CDR1 and CDR2: LNHDA, SQIVND (reference sequence). The CDR3 region has the DNA TGTGCCAGTAGTATTCAGGGACTAAGTTACAATGAGCAGTTCTTC. Protein sequence: CASSIQGLSYNEQFF.

This clonotype has ten or more counts. The chain has TRBV7-8 and TRBJ2-3; 7 nucleotides align to TRBD2. J gave up 4 bases and V 7 bases, and 23 bases lay outside the gene matches. This CDR3 is 19 amino acids long. Looked up from germline, CDR1 is SGHVS and CDR2 is FQNEAQ. The CDR3 region has the DNA TGTGCCAGCACCCAGAAGCTGGTGGCGGGAGATGGTTTTGCAGATACGCAGTATTTT. Translating gives CASTQKLVAGDGFADTQYF.

In regard to this clonotype: A much larger clone differs by one base, so this may be a read error. The chain employs TRBV6-2 or TRBV6-3 and TRBJ2-2, with 15 bases identical to TRBD2. J lost 4 bases, V lost 5 bases, and 8 bases had no gene match. The V gene's germline CDR1 is MNHEY and CDR2 SVGEGT. CDR3 length: 18 amino acids. The DNA of the CDR3 is TGTGCCAGCAGTCACGCTTTGGGACTAGCGGGAGGCACCGGGGAGCTGTTTTTT. Translation gives CASSHALGLAGGTGELFF.

This clonotype has at least ten counts. The CDR3 reads CASRPVVTDTQYF. DNA for the CDR3: TGTGCCAGCAGGCCCGTAGTCACAGATACGCAGTATTTT. This chain uses TRBV7-2 with TRBJ2-3; D unclear. From germline, CDR1 is SGHTA and CDR2 FQGNSA. This CDR3 is built from 13 residues. Trimming cost V 6 bases and J 2 bases, with 9 bases left between them.